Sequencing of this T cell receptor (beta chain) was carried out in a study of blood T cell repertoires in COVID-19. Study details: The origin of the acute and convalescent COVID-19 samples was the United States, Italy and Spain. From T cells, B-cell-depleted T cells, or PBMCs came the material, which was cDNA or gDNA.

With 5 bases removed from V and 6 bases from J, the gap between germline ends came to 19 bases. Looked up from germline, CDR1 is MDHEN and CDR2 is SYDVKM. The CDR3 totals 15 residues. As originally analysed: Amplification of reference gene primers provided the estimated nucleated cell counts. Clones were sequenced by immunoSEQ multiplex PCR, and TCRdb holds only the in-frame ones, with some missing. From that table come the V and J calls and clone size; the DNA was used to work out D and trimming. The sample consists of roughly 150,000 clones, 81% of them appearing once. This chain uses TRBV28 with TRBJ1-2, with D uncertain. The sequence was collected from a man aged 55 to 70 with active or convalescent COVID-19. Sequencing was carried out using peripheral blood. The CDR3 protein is CASSAPQRFGDGYTF. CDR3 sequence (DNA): TGTGCCAGCAGTGCCCCCCAAAGGTTCGGGGATGGCTACACCTTC.